Listed below are T cell receptor beta chains from one sample, sequenced in a study of blood T cell repertoires in COVID-19. Sequenced by immunoSEQ multiplex PCR; TCRdb stores in-frame clones only, minus some. Of roughly 180,000 clones in the sample, 94% are singletons; the top ten hold approximately 0.69%. Material: peripheral blood. The receptors stem from a man between 25 and 39 years old with COVID-19, enrolled during active disease. Both conserved end residues are part of each CDR3. The D gene is left open where the match is weak. Clone sizes are given selectively: once, few, many, or a class where the clone is expanded.

clone_size j_call v_call d_call cdr3_nt cdr3_aa
- TRBJ2-3 TRBV11-2 - TGTGCCAGCAGCTTAGATTCGGGGGGCCGTGCAGATACGCAGTATTTT CASSLDSGGRADTQYF
- TRBJ1-1 TRBV7-9 - TGTGCCAGCAGCTTACCCCAGGGGAGAGGGAACACTGAAGCTTTCTTT CASSLPQGRGNTEAFF
- TRBJ1-5 TRBV19 TRBD1 TGTGCCAGTAGACGACAGGGGGGGAATCAGCCCCAGCATTTT CASRRQGGNQPQHF
- TRBJ2-7 TRBV6-1 - TGTGCCAGCAGTGACGTAGTGGCAGGTGCCTCCTGGGAGCAGTACTTC CASSDVVAGASWEQYF
- TRBJ1-1 TRBV5-1 - TGCGCCAGCAGCTTGGGCAGGCTGAACACTGAAGCTTTCTTT CASSLGRLNTEAFF
once TRBJ1-5 TRBV19 TRBD1 TGTGCCAGTAGTGGACGACAGGGTAGCAATCAGCCCCAGCATTTT CASSGRQGSNQPQHF
- TRBJ2-6 TRBV7-9 - TGTGCCAGCAGCTCGACTGCGGGGGCCAACGTCCTGACTTTC CASSSTAGANVLTF
- TRBJ1-1 TRBV11-2 - TGTGCCAGCAGCTTATTTCAGATCACTGAAGCTTTCTTT CASSLFQITEAFF
- TRBJ2-1 TRBV5-4 - TGTGCCAGCAGCTCCGGCCTGGGGCGGAGCTCCTACAATGAGCAGTTCTTC CASSSGLGRSSYNEQFF
- TRBJ1-2 TRBV7-9 TRBD1 TGTGCCATCCAGGGGCAGGGGGCGAAGTATGGCTACACCTTC CAIQGQGAKYGYTF
- TRBJ1-5 TRBV15 - TGTGCCACCAGCGGCGACTTGTATAGCAATCAGCCCCAGCATTTT CATSGDLYSNQPQHF
- TRBJ1-2 TRBV24-1 - TGTGCCACCAGTGACTCCTCCGGGGATGGCTACACCTTC CATSDSSGDGYTF
once TRBJ1-1 TRBV11-2 - TGTGCCAGCAGCTTACTAGGAAACATGAACACTGAAGCTTTCTTT CASSLLGNMNTEAFF
- TRBJ1-2 TRBV13 TRBD1 TGTGCCAGCAGCTTAGGCCCGACAGGGTTAGGCTACACCTTC CASSLGPTGLGYTF
- TRBJ2-1 TRBV5-1 - TGCGCCAGCAGCCCACGTGGCGGAGGCTACAATGAGCAGTTCTTC CASSPRGGGYNEQFF
- TRBJ2-7 TRBV28 TRBD1 TGTGCCAGCACCGTCGGGGACAGGACTCCCTACGAGCAGTACTTC CASTVGDRTPYEQYF
- TRBJ1-1 TRBV2 TRBD1 TGTGCCAGCAGTGAGACAGGGGGCGCGGGAACTGAAGCTTTCTTT CASSETGGAGTEAFF
- TRBJ2-3 TRBV6-5 - TGTGCCAGCAGTCTGACCGGACAAGTCACAGATACGCAGTATTTT CASSLTGQVTDTQYF
- TRBJ2-5 TRBV24-1 - TGTGCCACCAGTGGCCCCCTCCGGCGGGGAGGAGAGCAAGAGACCCAGTACTTC CATSGPLRRGGEQETQYF
- TRBJ2-5 TRBV10-3 TRBD1 TGTGCCATCAGTGACGGGACAGGGGCGACCTCAGAGACCCAGTACTTC CAISDGTGATSETQYF
- TRBJ2-5 TRBV6-5 - TGTGCCAGCGAGAGTCCTAGCATCCAAGAGACCCAGTACTTC CASESPSIQETQYF
few TRBJ2-2 TRBV6-5 - TGTGCCAGCAGTCACCACAGGGCCGGGGAGCTGTTTTTT CASSHHRAGELFF
- TRBJ1-2 TRBV5-1 TRBD1 TGCGCCAGCAGCTTGGAGGGCAGGGGGCCAGGCTACACCTTC CASSLEGRGPGYTF
once TRBJ2-1 TRBV6-5 TRBD1 TGTGCCAGCACCCGGGACAGGGAACTTTACAATGAGCAGTTCTTC CASTRDRELYNEQFF
- TRBJ2-5 TRBV20-1 TRBD2 TGCAGTGCTAGTTATGCTAGCGGGGGGGGAGAGACCCAGTACTTC CSASYASGGGETQYF
- TRBJ1-3 TRBV5-5 - TGTGCCAGCAGCCCCAGGGGAAACACCATATATTTT CASSPRGNTIYF
- TRBJ1-5 TRBV10-3 - TGTGCCATCAGTGCCCGGGACAAAAATCAGCCCCAGCATTTT CAISARDKNQPQHF
- TRBJ2-1 TRBV7-2 TRBD2 TGTGCCAGCAGCCCCCTGGGAGCGGGGGTCCTCAATGAGCAGTTCTTC CASSPLGAGVLNEQFF
- TRBJ1-6 TRBV3-1/TRBV3-2 - TGTGCCAGCAGCCAAGTGAACACCGGCGGCTCACCCCTCCACTTT CASSQVNTGGSPLHF
- TRBJ1-5 TRBV3-1/TRBV3-2 TRBD1 TGTGCCAGCGGGGCGACAGGGAGTTTAAGCAATCAGCCCCAGCATTTT CASGATGSLSNQPQHF
- TRBJ1-2 TRBV5-4 TRBD1 TGTGCCAGCAGCCCCGGACAGGGAGACTATGGCTACACCTTC CASSPGQGDYGYTF